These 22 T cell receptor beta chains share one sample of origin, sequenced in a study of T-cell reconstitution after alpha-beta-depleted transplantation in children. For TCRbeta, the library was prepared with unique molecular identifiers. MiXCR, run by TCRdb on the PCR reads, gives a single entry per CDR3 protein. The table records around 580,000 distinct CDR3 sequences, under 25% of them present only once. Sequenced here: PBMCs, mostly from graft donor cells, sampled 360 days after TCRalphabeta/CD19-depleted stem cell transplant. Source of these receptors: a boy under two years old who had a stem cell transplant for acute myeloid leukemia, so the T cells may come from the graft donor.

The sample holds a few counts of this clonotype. The CDR3 reads CATSREVRRTVSYEQYF. The CDR3 DNA is TGTGCCACCAGCAGAGAAGTTAGGAGGACAGTCTCCTACGAGCAGTACTTC. This sequence joins TRBV15 and TRBJ2-7, with a possible D match to TRBD1 (6 bases). Germline assignment: CDR1 LNHNV and CDR2 YYDKDF (reference sequence). The CDR3 is 17 residues long. The V end lost 0 bases, the J end lost 0 bases, and 15 bases lay between the germline ends.

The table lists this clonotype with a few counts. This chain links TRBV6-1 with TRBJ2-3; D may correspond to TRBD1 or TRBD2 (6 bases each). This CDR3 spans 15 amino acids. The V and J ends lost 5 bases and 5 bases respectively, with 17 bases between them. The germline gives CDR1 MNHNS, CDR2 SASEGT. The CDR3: CASSLGWGAQDTQYF. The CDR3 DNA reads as TGTGCCAGCAGTCTAGGTTGGGGGGCGCAAGATACGCAGTATTTT.

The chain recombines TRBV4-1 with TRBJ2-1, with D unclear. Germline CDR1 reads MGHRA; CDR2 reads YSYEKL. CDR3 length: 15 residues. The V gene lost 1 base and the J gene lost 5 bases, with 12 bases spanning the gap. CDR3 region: CASSQVMDLNNEQFF. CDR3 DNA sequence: TGCGCCAGCAGCCAAGTAATGGACCTAAACAATGAGCAGTTCTTC.

CDR3 sequence (DNA): TGCAGTGCCTCCGGGACTCAACCCGATACGCAGTATTTT. Translating it yields CSASGTQPDTQYF. The chain joins TRBV20-1 to TRBJ2-3, with D possibly being TRBD2 (6 bases). The V gene's germline CDR1 is DFQATT and CDR2 SNEGSKA (reference sequence). The CDR3 runs to 13 residues. V shed 6 bases and J shed 6 bases, with 16 bases lying between them.

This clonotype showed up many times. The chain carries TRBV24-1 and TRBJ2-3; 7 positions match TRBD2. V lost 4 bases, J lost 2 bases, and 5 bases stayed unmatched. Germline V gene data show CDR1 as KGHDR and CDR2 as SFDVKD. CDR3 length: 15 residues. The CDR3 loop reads CATSDPGGSTDTQYF. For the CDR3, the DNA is TGTGCCACCAGTGACCCGGGGGGATCCACAGATACGCAGTATTTT.

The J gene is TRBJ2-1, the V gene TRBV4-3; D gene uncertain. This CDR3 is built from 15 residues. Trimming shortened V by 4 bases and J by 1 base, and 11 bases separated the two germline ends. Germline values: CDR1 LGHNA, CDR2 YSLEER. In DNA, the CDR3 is TGCGCCAGCAGCCGAGGTGAGGAATCCTACAATGAGCAGTTCTTC. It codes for CASSRGEESYNEQFF.

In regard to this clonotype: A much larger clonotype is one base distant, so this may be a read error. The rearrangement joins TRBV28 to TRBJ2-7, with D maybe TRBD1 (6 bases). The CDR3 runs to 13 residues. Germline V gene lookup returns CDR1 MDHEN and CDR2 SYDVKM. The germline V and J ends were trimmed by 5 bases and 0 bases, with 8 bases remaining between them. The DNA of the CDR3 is TGTGCCAGCAGTGACAGGACCTCCTACGAGCAGTACTTC. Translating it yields CASSDRTSYEQYF.

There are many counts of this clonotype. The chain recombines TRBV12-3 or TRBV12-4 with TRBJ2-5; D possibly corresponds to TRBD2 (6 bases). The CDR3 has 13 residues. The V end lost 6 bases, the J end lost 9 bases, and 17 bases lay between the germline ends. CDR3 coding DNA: TGTGCCAGCAGCTCATGGGGGGAGGAGTCCCAGTACTTC. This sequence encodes CASSSWGEESQYF.

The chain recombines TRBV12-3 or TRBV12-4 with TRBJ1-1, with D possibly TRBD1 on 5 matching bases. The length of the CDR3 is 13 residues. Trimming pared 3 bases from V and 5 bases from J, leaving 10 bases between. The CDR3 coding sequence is TGTGCCAGCAGTTTCCCAGGGTCAACTGAAGCTTTCTTT. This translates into CASSFPGSTEAFF.

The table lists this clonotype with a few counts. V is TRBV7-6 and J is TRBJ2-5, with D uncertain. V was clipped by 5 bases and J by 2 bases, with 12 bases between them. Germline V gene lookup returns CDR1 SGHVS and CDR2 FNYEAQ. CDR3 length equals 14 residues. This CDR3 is CASSPHGAQETQYF. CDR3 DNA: TGTGCCAGCAGCCCCCATGGCGCTCAAGAGACCCAGTACTTC. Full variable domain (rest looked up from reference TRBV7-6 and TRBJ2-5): GAGVSQSPRYKVTKRGQDVALRCDPISGHVSLYWYRQALGQGPEFLTYFNYEAQQDKSGLPNDRFSAERPEGSISTLTIQRTEQRDSAMYRCASSPHGAQETQYFGPGTRLLVL.

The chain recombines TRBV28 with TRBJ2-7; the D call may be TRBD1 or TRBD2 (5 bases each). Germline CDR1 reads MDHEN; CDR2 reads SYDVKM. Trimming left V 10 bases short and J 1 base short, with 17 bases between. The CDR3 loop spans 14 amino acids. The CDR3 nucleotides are TGTGCCACCTCTTTTGGGGGAAATTCCTACGAGCAGTACGTC. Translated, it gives CATSFGGNSYEQYV.

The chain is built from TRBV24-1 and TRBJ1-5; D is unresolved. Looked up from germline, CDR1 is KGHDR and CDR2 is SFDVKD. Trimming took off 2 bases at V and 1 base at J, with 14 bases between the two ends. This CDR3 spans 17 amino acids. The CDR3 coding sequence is TGTGCCACCAGTGATTCGCAGCTCTCATGGAGCAATCAGCCCCAGCATTTT. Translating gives CATSDSQLSWSNQPQHF.

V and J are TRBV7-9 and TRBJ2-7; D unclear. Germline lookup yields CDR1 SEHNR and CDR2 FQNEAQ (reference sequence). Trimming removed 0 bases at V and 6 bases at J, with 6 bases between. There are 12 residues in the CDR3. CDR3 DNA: TGTGCCAGCAGCTTAGCGGACGGCGAGCAGTACTTC. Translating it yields CASSLADGEQYF.

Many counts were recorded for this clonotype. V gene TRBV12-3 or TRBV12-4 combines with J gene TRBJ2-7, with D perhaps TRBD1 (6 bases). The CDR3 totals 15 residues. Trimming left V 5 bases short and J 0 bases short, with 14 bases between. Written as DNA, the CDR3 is TGTGCCAGCAGTGGACAGCCTGTGATCTCCTACGAGCAGTACTTC. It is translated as CASSGQPVISYEQYF.

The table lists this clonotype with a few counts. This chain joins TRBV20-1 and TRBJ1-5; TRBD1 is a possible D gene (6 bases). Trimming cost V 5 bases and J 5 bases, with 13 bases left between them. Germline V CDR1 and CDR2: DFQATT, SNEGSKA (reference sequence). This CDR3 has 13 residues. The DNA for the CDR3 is TGCAGTGCTTATGGGGGCAGATATCAGCCCCAGCATTTT. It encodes CSAYGGRYQPQHF.

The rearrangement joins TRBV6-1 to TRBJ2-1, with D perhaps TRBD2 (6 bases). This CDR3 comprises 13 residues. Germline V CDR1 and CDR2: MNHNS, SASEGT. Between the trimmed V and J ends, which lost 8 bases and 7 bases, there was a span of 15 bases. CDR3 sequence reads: CASSRGGDNEQFF. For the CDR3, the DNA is TGTGCCAGCTCGAGGGGAGGAGATAATGAGCAGTTCTTC.

In DNA form, the CDR3 reads TGTGCCAGCAGCTTAGGGACGGAGGTAGCCAAAAACATTCAGTACTTC. Its protein product is CASSLGTEVAKNIQYF. This chain joins TRBV7-9 and TRBJ2-4, with D maybe TRBD2 (5 bases). V dropped 1 base and J dropped 0 bases, with 10 bases sitting between them. Germline V lookup: CDR1 SEHNR, CDR2 FQNEAQ (reference sequence). The CDR3 runs 16 residues.

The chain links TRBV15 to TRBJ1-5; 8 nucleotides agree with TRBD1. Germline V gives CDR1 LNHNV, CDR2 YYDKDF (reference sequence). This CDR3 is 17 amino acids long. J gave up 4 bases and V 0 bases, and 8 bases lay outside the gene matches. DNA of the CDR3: TGTGCCACCAGCAGAGAGGGAGGACAGGGCAGAAATCAGCCCCAGCATTTT. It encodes CATSREGGQGRNQPQHF.

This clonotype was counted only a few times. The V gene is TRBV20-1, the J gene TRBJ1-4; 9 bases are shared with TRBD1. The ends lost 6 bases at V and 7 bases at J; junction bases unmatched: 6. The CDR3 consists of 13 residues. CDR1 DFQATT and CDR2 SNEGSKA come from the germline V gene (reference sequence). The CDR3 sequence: CSAPGQGGEKLFF. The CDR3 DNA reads TGCAGTGCCCCGGGACAGGGCGGTGAAAAACTGTTTTTT.

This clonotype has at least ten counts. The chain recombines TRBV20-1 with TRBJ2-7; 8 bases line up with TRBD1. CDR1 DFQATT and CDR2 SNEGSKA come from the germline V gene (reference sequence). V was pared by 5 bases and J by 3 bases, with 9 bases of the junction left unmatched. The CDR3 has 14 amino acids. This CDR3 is CSAATGDIVYEQYV. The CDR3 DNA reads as TGCAGTGCTGCGACAGGGGACATTGTCTACGAGCAGTACGTC.

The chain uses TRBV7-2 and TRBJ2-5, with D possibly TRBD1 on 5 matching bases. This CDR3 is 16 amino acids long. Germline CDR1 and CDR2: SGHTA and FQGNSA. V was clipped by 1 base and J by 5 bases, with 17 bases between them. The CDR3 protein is CASSLVRVAGYETQYF. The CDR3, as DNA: TGTGCCAGCAGCTTAGTCAGGGTGGCAGGGTATGAGACCCAGTACTTC. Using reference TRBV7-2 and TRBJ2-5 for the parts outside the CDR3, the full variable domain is GAGVSQSPSNKVTEKGKDVELRCDPISGHTALYWYRQSLGQGLEFLIYFQGNSAPDKSGLPSDRFSAERTGGSVSTLTIQRTQQEDSAVYLCASSLVRVAGYETQYFGPGTRLLVL.

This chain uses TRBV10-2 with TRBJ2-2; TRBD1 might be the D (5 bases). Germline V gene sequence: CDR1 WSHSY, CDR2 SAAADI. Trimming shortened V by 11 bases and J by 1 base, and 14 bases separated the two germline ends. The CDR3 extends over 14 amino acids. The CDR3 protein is CAALGLVNTGELFF. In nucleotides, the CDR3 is TGCGCCGCCTTGGGGCTCGTGAACACCGGGGAGCTGTTTTTT.